What follows are 10 T cell receptor beta chains derived from one specimen sequenced in a study of a mutant IDH1 vaccine in newly diagnosed glioma (dated by TCRdb to the early 2020s). Preparation of the library involved the immunoSEQ multiplex PCR assay. This is the immuneACCESS table as TCRdb keeps it, with only in-frame sequences that have V and J called. A part of the clones is gone; compared with another copy, unresolved V genes explain less than half, and the rest is unexplained. In this sample the table shows 40,000 to 60,000 clones, more than 70% of which occur a single time. The top ten clonotypes cover about 2% of the sample. Antigens for these TCRs are unknown. In light of the paper, this sample's time point label describes: week 5, during vaccination. A 20-mer mutant IDH1 peptide at 300 micrograms in Montanide made up each vaccine dose, which was injected subcutaneously together with topical imiquimod.

Material: PBMCs, obtained from a glioma patient whose treatment included an IDH1 peptide vaccine. The receptors here all came from a woman aged 40 to 55 with glioma.

This chain connects TRBV4-1 to TRBJ2-5; TRBD2 aligns across 11 bases. Germline V CDR1 and CDR2: MGHRA, YSYEKL. The junction had 8 bases not matched to a gene; V was cut back by 0 bases and J by 2 bases. This CDR3 contains 18 residues. CDR3 bases: TGCGCCAGCAGCCAAGAAGGGCTAGCGGGGGGACTACAAGAGACCCAGTACTTC. Its protein is CASSQEGLAGGLQETQYF.

This clone has only a few counts. The chain employs TRBV6-1 and TRBJ2-6; 10 nucleotides align to TRBD1. The CDR3 consists of 16 residues. CDR1 and CDR2 from the germline V gene are MNHNS and SASEGT. J gave up 0 bases and V 4 bases, and 0 bases lay outside the gene matches. The DNA of the CDR3 is TGTGCCAGCAGTGGGACAGGGGGCTCTGGGGCCAACGTCCTGACTTTC. This sequence encodes CASSGTGGSGANVLTF.

A few counts support this clone. The V and J genes are TRBV5-5 and TRBJ1-4; 8 bases agree with TRBD1. Germline V CDR1 and CDR2: SGHKS, YYEKEE (reference sequence). Trimming cost V 4 bases and J 2 bases; bases outside gene matches: 4. This CDR3 comprises 15 residues. CDR3 nucleotide sequence: TGTGCCAGCAGCCGTCAGGGGGCTACTAATGAAAAACTGTTTTTT. It codes for CASSRQGATNEKLFF. Variable domain in full (rest from reference TRBV5-5 and TRBJ1-4): DAGVTQSPTHLIKTRGQQVTLRCSPISGHKSVSWYQQVLGQGPQFIFQYYEKEERGRGNFPDRFSARQFPNYSSELNVNALLLGDSALYLCASSRQGATNEKLFFGSGTQLSVL.

This clone was counted once. This chain joins TRBV2 and TRBJ2-3; D not resolved. The CDR3 covers 10 residues. Germline V gene data show CDR1 as SNHLY and CDR2 as FYNNEI. V was clipped by 10 bases and J by 4 bases, with 6 bases between them. The CDR3 DNA reads TGTGCCATCAGCTCAGATACGCAGTATTTT. Its translation: CAISSDTQYF.

J is TRBJ1-3 and V is TRBV9; D is uncertain. The CDR3 is made up of 14 amino acids. V dropped 0 bases and J dropped 0 bases, with 4 bases sitting between them. Per germline, CDR1 SGDLS and CDR2 YYNGEE. CDR3 region: CASSVADSGNTIYF. In nucleotides, the CDR3 is TGTGCCAGCAGCGTAGCAGACTCTGGAAACACCATATATTTT.

This chain joins TRBV6-5 and TRBJ2-7; perhaps TRBD2 as D (6 bases). Germline values: CDR1 MNHEY, CDR2 SVGAGI. This CDR3 has 13 amino acids. V dropped 2 bases and J dropped 5 bases, with 10 bases sitting between them. CDR3 coding DNA: TGTGCCAGCAGTTACGGCGGGGTTAACGAGCAGTACTTC. As protein: CASSYGGVNEQYF.

The chain uses TRBV30 and TRBJ2-3; D gene uncertain. Trimming removed 1 base at V and 1 base at J, with 15 bases between. The CDR3 covers 16 residues. CDR1 is GTSNPN and CDR2 is SVGIG in the germline V gene (reference sequence). The CDR3 sequence is CAWSDLRWAGTDTQYF. The CDR3, as DNA: TGTGCCTGGAGTGACCTCAGGTGGGCCGGCACAGATACGCAGTATTTT.

This chain uses TRBV14 with TRBJ1-4, with a weak D call TRBD1 (5 bases). The CDR3 is 13 residues long. V lost 7 bases and J 5 bases, leaving 11 bases between the germline ends. Germline CDR1 is SGHDN and CDR2 is FVKESK. CDR3 nucleotides: TGTGCCAGCAACAGAGGGACGAATGAAAAACTGTTTTTT. It translates to CASNRGTNEKLFF.

The gene calls are TRBV30 and TRBJ2-5; D is possibly TRBD2 (5 bases). Germline V CDR1 and CDR2: GTSNPN, SVGIG (reference sequence). The V and J ends lost 2 bases and 7 bases respectively, with 14 bases between them. The length of the CDR3 is 13 residues. CDR3 DNA: TGTGCCTGGAGTAGCCAACTAGTTGGGACCCAGTACTTC. It specifies CAWSSQLVGTQYF.

This sequence joins TRBV18 and TRBJ2-5, with TRBD1 identical over 7 bases. This CDR3 spans 18 amino acids. The V gene end was trimmed by 1 base and the J gene end by 2 bases; junction bases not matched to a gene: 13. Germline CDR1 and CDR2: KGHSH and LQKENI. CDR3 sequence (DNA): TGTGCCAGCTCACCACGCAGCGTTGGGACAGAGTCACAAGAGACCCAGTACTTC. Its protein product is CASSPRSVGTESQETQYF. The whole variable domain, remainder taken from reference TRBV18 and TRBJ2-5, is NAGVMQNPRHLVRRRGQEARLRCSPMKGHSHVYWYRQLPEEGLKFMVYLQKENIIDESGMPKERFSAEFPKEGPSILRIQQVVRGDSAAYFCASSPRSVGTESQETQYFGPGTRLLVL.